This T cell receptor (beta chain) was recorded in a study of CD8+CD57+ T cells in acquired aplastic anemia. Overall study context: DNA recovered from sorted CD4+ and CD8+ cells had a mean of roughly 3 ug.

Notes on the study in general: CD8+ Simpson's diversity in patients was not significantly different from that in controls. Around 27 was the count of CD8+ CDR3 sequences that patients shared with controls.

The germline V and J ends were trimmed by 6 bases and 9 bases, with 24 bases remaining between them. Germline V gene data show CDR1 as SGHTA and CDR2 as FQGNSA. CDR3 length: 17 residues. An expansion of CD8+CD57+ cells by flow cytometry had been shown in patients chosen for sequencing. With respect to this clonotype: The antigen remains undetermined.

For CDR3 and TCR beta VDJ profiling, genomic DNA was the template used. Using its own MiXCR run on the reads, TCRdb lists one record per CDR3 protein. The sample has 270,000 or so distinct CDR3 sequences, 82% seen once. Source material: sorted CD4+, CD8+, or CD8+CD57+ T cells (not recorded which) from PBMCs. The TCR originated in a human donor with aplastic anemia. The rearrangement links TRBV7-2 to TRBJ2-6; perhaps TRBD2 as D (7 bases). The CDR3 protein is CASSEGGVHAQFNVLTF. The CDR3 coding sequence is TGTGCCAGCAGTGAAGGGGGGGTCCATGCGCAGTTCAACGTCCTGACTTTC.